The present T cell receptor beta chain was sequenced within a study of T cells after yellow fever vaccination. The V and J ends lost 6 bases and 2 bases, in that order; junction bases with no gene match: 2. The CDR3 runs to 13 residues. Germline V gene lookup returns CDR1 ENHRY and CDR2 SYGVKD. TCRdb called the 5' RACE reads again in MiXCR, with one record for every CDR3 protein. Of about 400,000 distinct CDR3 sequences in the sample, around 6.5% were seen once. This clonotype showed up many times. The sample consisted of PBMCs, taken 5 days after the yellow fever booster vaccination. The clonotype was recovered from a man younger than 40 who received the YFV17D yellow fever vaccine. This sequence joins TRBV10-3 and TRBJ2-7, with 9 bases matching TRBD2. The DNA for the CDR3 is TGTGCCATCAGGGGACTAGCCCCCTACGAGCAGTACTTC. This codes for CAIRGLAPYEQYF.